This T cell receptor (beta chain) was documented in a study of blood T cell repertoires in COVID-19. Sequencing was performed with immunoSEQ multiplex PCR; in TCRdb, only in-frame clones are kept and a portion is missing. This sample has 200,000 to 250,000 clones, with roughly 84% found just once. CDR3 length: 19 residues. The germline V gene has CDR1 SGDLS and CDR2 YYNGEE. As to this clone: The junction does not match germline at one end; this may be a read error.

This chain links TRBV9 with TRBJ2-7; TRBD2 agrees at 11 bases. This sequence originates from a middle-aged woman who had recovered from COVID-19. The specimen was peripheral blood. In DNA form, the CDR3 reads TGTGCCAGCAGCGTAGGTGGGGCTAGCGGGAGGTCCTTCTCCCACGAGCAGTACTTC. Translation: CASSVGGASGRSFSHEQYF.